This is a list of T cell receptor beta chains from one sample in a study of beta chain features in type 1 diabetes. Some clones are missing from TCRdb's copy, which holds only in-frame ones; the method was immunoSEQ multiplex PCR. The table lists 150,000 to 190,000 clones, approximately 10% of them singletons. Sample: central memory CD4+ T cells from blood. These receptors originate from a man aged 30 to 45 with type 1 diabetes. The CDR3 runs from the conserved cysteine through the conserved F or W. The D gene is left open where the match is weak. Not every row has a clone size; where given, it reads once, few, many or a size class.

few	TRBV7-8	TRBJ2-5	-	TGTGCCAGCAGGCGACTAGTACATGAGACCCAGTACTTC	CASRRLVHETQYF
few	TRBV28	TRBJ1-2	-	TGTGCCACCGAGGACAGTTCGCAGCGGGGCTACACCTTC	CATEDSSQRGYTF
few	TRBV10-3	TRBJ2-3	-	TGTGCCATCAGTGACGCAGCAGATACGCAGTATTTT	CAISDAADTQYF
-	TRBV23-1	TRBJ1-5	TRBD1	TGCGCCAGCAGTCAACGTAGGCAGGGGGCCATCAATCAGCCCCAGCATTTT	CASSQRRQGAINQPQHF
-	TRBV11-2	TRBJ2-7	-	TGTGCCAGCAGCTTAGGCGGCTCGGTCTACGAGCAGTACTTC	CASSLGGSVYEQYF
-	TRBV6-6	TRBJ2-7	-	TGTGCCAGCGAAGAGACCGGGACACGGGCTGTCGGACAGTACTTC	CASEETGTRAVGQYF
-	TRBV12-5	TRBJ2-5	-	TGTGCTAGTGGTTTGGACCTGGGGGCCGGGTACCAAGAGACCCAGTACTTC	CASGLDLGAGYQETQYF
-	TRBV7-9	TRBJ1-2	-	TGTGCCACCCTCCTGACAGAAAACTATGGCTACACCTTC	CATLLTENYGYTF
many	TRBV6-5	TRBJ2-7	TRBD1	TGTGCCAGCAGCCGGGACAGGTCCGGGTACGAGCAGTACTTC	CASSRDRSGYEQYF
once	TRBV28	TRBJ2-1	TRBD2	TGTGCCAGCAGGTCGGGAGGAAGTTTCCATGAGCAGTTCTTC	CASRSGGSFHEQFF
-	TRBV9	TRBJ2-1	TRBD1	TGTGCCAGCAGCGCTGGGACAGGCCGTGGGGAGCAGTTCTTC	CASSAGTGRGEQFF
few	TRBV6-6	TRBJ2-5	TRBD2	TGTGCCAGCAGTTACGGGACTAGCGAGGAGACCCAGTACTTC	CASSYGTSEETQYF
-	TRBV7-2	TRBJ1-1	-	TGTGCCAGCAGCCCAGGGGATGCAGGGTACACTGAAGCTTTCTTT	CASSPGDAGYTEAFF
-	TRBV28	TRBJ2-7	TRBD2	TGTGCCAGCAGAGCTCCGGGACTAGCGGGAGCGACGGGGGAGCAGTACTTC	CASRAPGLAGATGEQYF
few	TRBV30	TRBJ2-1	-	TGTGCCTGGAGTGCTGCGGCCGGGTGGAATGAGCAGTTCTTC	CAWSAAAGWNEQFF
-	TRBV14	TRBJ1-1	-	TGTGCCAGCAGCCAAGAGAGAGGGTTTTTGAACACTGAAGCTTTCTTT	CASSQERGFLNTEAFF
-	TRBV2	TRBJ1-3	-	TGTGCCAGCAGCCTAAGGAGGGGCTCAGGCTCTGGAAACACCATATATTTT	CASSLRRGSGSGNTIYF
-	TRBV29-1	TRBJ2-2	-	TGCAGCGTTTGGACACCGAACACCGGGGAGCTGTTTTTT	CSVWTPNTGELFF
-	TRBV2	TRBJ1-1	TRBD1	TGTGCCAGCAGTGGACAGGGTAACACTGAAGCTTTCTTT	CASSGQGNTEAFF
-	TRBV28	TRBJ2-7	TRBD1	TGTGCCAGCAGCTTACCGGGACAGGGGACCTACGAGCAGTACTTC	CASSLPGQGTYEQYF
-	TRBV4-3	TRBJ2-1	TRBD2	TGCGCCAGCAGCCATAGGACTAGCGTCGGCCATGAGCAGTTCTTC	CASSHRTSVGHEQFF
-	TRBV28	TRBJ2-2	-	TGTGCCAGCAGTTCCCCCGGGTTGTGGGGGGAGCTGTTTTTT	CASSSPGLWGELFF
-	TRBV5-5	TRBJ2-4	TRBD2	TGTGCCAGCAGTTCCTTAGCGGGAGTTTTCCAAAACATTCAGTACTTC	CASSSLAGVFQNIQYF
-	TRBV2	TRBJ2-1	-	TGTGCCAGCAGTGAGGCTAGCGAGTACAATGAGCAGTTCTTC	CASSEASEYNEQFF
-	TRBV5-1	TRBJ1-2	TRBD1	TGCGCCAGCAGCTTCGGACAGGGAGGAGACTATGGCTACACCTTC	CASSFGQGGDYGYTF
few	TRBV5-1	TRBJ2-1	-	TGCGCCAGCAGCTTGGGGATAGACTACTCCTACAATGAGCAGTTCTTC	CASSLGIDYSYNEQFF
few	TRBV11-3	TRBJ2-5	-	TGTGCCAGCAGCTTAAACGGGGTGCAAGATGAGACCCAGTACTTC	CASSLNGVQDETQYF
-	TRBV28	TRBJ1-4	-	TGTGCTACCAGAGGGGAGGGCCTAGAAAAACTGTTTTTT	CATRGEGLEKLFF